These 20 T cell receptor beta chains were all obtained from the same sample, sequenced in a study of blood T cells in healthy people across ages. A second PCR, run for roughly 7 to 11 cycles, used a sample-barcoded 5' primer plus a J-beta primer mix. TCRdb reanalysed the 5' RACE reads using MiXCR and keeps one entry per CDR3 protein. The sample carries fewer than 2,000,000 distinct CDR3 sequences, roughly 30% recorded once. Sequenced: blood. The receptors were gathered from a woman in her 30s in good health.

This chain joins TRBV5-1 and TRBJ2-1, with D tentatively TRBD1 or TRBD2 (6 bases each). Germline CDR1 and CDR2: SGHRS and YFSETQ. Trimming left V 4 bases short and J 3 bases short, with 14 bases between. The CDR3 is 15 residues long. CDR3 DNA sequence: TGCGCCAGCAGCCGCGGAGGGGGACGCTACAATGAGCAGTTCTTC. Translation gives CASSRGGGRYNEQFF.

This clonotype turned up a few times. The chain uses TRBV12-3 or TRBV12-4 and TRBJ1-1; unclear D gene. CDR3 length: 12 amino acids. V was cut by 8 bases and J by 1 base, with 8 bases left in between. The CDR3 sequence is CASQLGNTEAFF. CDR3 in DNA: TGTGCCAGCCAGCTGGGGAACACTGAAGCTTTCTTT.

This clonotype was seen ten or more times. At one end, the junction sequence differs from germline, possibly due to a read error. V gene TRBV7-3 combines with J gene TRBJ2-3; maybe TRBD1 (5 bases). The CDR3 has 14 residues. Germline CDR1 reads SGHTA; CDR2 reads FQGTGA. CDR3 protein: CASSLTGSTDTQYF. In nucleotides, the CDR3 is TGTGCCAGCAGTTTAACAGGCAGCACAGATACGCAGTATTTT.

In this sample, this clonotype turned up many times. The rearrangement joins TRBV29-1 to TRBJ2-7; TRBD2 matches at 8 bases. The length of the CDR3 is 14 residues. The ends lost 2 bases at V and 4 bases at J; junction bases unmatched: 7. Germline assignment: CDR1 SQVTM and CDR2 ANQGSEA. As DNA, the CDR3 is TGCAGCGTTGAAACAGCGGGAGAAAAGTACGAGCAGTACTTC. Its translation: CSVETAGEKYEQYF.

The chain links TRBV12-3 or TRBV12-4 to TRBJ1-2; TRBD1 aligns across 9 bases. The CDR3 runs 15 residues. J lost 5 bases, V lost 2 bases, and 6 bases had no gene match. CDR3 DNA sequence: TGTGCCAGCAGTTTAACCGGGACAGGGAATTATGGCTACACCTTC. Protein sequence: CASSLTGTGNYGYTF.

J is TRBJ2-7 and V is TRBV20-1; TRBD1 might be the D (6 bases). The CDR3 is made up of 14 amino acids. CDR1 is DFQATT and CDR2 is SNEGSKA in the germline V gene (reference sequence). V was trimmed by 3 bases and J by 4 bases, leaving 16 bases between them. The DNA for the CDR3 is TGCAGTGCTAGGCCCTTGGGGGCTGGATACGAGCAGTACTTC. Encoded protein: CSARPLGAGYEQYF.

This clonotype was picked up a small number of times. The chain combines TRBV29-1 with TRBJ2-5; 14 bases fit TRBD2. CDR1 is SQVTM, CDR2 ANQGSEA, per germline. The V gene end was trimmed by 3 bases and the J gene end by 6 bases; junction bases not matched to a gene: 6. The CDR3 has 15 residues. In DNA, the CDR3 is TGCAGCGTTGACTTTGGGACTAGCGGGAGTAAGACCCAGTACTTC. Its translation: CSVDFGTSGSKTQYF.

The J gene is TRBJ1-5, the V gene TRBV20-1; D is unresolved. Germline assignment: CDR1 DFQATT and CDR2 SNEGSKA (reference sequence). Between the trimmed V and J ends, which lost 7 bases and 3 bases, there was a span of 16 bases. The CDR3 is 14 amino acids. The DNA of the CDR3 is TGCAGTGTCCGGGCAAACTTACTCAATCAGCCCCAGCATTTT. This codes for CSVRANLLNQPQHF.

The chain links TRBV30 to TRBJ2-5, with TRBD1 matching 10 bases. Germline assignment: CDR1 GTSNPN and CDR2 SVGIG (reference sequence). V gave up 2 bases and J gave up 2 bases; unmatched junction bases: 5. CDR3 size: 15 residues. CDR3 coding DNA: TGTGCCTGGAGTCGGACAGGGGGAGGACAAGAGACCCAGTACTTC. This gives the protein CAWSRTGGGQETQYF. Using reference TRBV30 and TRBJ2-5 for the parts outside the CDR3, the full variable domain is SQTIHQWPATLVQPVGSPLSLECTVEGTSNPNLYWYRQAAGRGLQLLFYSVGIGQISSEVPQNLSASRPQDRQFILSSKKLLLSDSGFYLCAWSRTGGGQETQYFGPGTRLLVL.

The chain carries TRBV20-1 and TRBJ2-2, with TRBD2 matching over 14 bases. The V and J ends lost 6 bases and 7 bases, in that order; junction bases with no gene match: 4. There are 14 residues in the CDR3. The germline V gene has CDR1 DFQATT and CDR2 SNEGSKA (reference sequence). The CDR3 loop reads CSARTSGRNGELFF. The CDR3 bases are TGCAGTGCCCGGACTAGCGGGAGGAACGGGGAGCTGTTTTTT.

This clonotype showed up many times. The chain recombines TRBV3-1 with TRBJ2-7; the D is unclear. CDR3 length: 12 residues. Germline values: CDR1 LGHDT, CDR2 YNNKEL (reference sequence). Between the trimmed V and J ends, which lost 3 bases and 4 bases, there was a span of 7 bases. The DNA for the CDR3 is TGTGCCAGCAGCCATACAAGATACGAGCAGTACTTC. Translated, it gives CASSHTRYEQYF.

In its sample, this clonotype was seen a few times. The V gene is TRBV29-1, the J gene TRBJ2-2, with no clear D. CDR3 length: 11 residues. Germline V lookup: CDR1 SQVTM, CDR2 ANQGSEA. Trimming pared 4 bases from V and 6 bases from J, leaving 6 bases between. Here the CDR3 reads CSVVEAGELFF. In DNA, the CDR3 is TGCAGCGTTGTCGAGGCCGGGGAGCTGTTTTTT.

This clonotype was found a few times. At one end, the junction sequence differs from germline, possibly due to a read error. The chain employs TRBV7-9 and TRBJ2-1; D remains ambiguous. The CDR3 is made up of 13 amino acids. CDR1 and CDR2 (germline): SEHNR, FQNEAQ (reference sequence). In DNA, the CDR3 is TGTGCTAGCACCGAAAAGGTGGGCTATGAGCAGTTCTTC. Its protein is CASTEKVGYEQFF.

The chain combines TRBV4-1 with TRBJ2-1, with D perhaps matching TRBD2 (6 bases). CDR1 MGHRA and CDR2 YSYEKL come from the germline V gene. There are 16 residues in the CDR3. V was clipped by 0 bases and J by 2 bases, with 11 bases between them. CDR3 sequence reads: CASSQEPGVAYNEQFF. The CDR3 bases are TGCGCCAGCAGCCAAGAGCCGGGAGTAGCCTACAATGAGCAGTTCTTC.

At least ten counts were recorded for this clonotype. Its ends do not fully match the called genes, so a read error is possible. In DNA form, the CDR3 reads TGCGCCAGCAGCGAACTAGCGGGAGGCTCCTACGAGCAGTACTTC. It codes for CASSELAGGSYEQYF. The chain has TRBV6-1 and TRBJ2-7, with 12 bases that match TRBD2. Germline assignment: CDR1 MNHNS and CDR2 SASEGT. CDR3 length: 15 amino acids.

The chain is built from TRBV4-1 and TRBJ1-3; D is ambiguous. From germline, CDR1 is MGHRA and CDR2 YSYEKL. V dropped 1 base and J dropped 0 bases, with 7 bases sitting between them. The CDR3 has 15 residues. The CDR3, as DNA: TGCGCCAGCAGCCAAGTACAAAACTCTGGAAACACCATATATTTT. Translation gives CASSQVQNSGNTIYF.

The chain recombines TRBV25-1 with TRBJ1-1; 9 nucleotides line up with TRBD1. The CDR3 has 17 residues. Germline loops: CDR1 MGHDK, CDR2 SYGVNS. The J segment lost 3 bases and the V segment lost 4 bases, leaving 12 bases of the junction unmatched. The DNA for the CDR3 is TGTGCCAGCAGTGGAACCGGGACAGGGAGAGGGTACACTGAAGCTTTCTTT. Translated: CASSGTGTGRGYTEAFF.

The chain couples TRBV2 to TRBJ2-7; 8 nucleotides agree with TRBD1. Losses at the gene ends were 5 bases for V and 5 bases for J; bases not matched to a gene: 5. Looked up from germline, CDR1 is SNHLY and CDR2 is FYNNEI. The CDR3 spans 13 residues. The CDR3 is CASSYGTGHEQYF. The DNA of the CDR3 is TGTGCCAGCAGTTACGGGACAGGTCACGAGCAGTACTTC.

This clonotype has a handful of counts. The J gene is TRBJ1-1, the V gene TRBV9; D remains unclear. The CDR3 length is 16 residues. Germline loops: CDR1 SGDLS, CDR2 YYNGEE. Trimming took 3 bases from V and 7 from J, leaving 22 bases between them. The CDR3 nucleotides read TGTGCCAGCAGCGCCCCACCGGGCCAGGTGGCAGGTGAAGCTTTCTTT. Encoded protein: CASSAPPGQVAGEAFF.

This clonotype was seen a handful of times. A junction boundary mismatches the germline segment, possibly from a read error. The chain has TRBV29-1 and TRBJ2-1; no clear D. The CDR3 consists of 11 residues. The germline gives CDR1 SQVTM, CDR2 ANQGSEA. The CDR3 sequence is CSIDWLNEQFF. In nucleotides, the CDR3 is TGCAGCATTGATTGGCTGAATGAGCAGTTCTTC.